This TCR beta chain is from a study of PD-1 blockade in classical Hodgkin lymphoma. General study points: Complete responders had baseline diversity similar to newly diagnosed patients. In CD4+ cells, TCR diversity went up significantly by C4D1, but in CD8+ cells it did not. Those patients who began receiving nivolumab less than 1 year after ASCT had lower diversity, and they were excluded. It was reported that newly diagnosed patients had less baseline TCR diversity than healthy donors.

The CDR3 loop spans 14 amino acids. Trimming stripped 0 bases from V and 6 bases from J, with 11 bases between. Germline CDR1 reads LGHNA; CDR2 reads YNFKEQ. Concerning this clone itself: The antigen is unknown.

Profiling relied on immunoSEQ multiplex PCR, and the TCRdb table lists in-frame clones only, not all of them. The data show tens of thousands of clones, with around 90% seen just once and roughly a fifth held by the top ten. Each patient's relapse followed autologous stem cell transplantation, and brentuximab vedotin exposure varied. The sample here was peripheral blood mononuclear cells (PBMCs), taken at baseline. V and J are TRBV4-2 and TRBJ1-2; D may be TRBD1 (5 bases). This receptor was obtained from a human donor with classical Hodgkin lymphoma. The CDR3: CASSQDWGIHGYTF. The CDR3 region has the DNA TGTGCCAGCAGCCAAGATTGGGGGATTCATGGCTACACCTTC.